What follows is one T cell receptor (beta chain) and its context. The target antigen is unknown. The data derive from a study of tumor-infiltrating lymphocytes in primary liver carcinoma. Looking at the study overall: Men as well as women, aged 30 to 69 years, made up the patients. Overall study findings and caveats: Tumor region pairs showed greater overlap than either tumor-adjacent or tumor-blood pairs did. Tumor samples exhibited a significantly greater top-250-clone fraction than blood samples (p = 0.039). Just about 7-25% of leading clones were found in every one of five regions.

From about 20-30 mg of unsorted bulk tissue, DNA and RNA were co-extracted together. V was cut by 0 bases and J by 7 bases, with 11 bases left in between. Germline lookup yields CDR1 SGDLS and CDR2 YYNGEE. This CDR3 is built from 14 residues. The input was 500 ng total RNA; TCR beta cDNA was made from it with a constant-region primer. Construction of TCR beta libraries relied on three successive nested multiplex PCR rounds employing slightly modified ARM-PCR. With TRBV1-TRBV30 forward primers and a C-beta reverse primer, the first two PCR rounds were run for approximately 10 cycles each. One entry per CDR3 protein, called by TCRdb with MiXCR from the multiplex PCR reads. The sample lists about 54,000 distinct CDR3 sequences, over 65% occurring once.

The chain recombines TRBV9 with TRBJ2-1; D perhaps matches TRBD2 (5 bases). The specimen sequenced was liver tumor tissue from sampling region 2. Subset described: tumor region T2, inferior pole. The clonotype comes from a middle-aged man with primary liver carcinoma and hepatitis B virus infection. The CDR3 sequence: CASSVGGRMNEQFF. The CDR3 DNA reads TGTGCCAGCAGCGTAGGTGGGAGAATGAATGAGCAGTTCTTC.